The 17 T cell receptor beta chains given below trace back to one sample, sequenced in a study of blood T cell repertoires in COVID-19. Repertoires were generated with immunoSEQ multiplex PCR, while TCRdb's copy carries only in-frame clones and drops some. The repertoire holds approximately 220,000 clones, with approximately 86% as singletons. The sequencing sample was made of PBMCs or T cells enriched from blood (not recorded which). Receptor source: a woman aged 40-49 years with acute COVID-19.

The chain employs TRBV6-2 or TRBV6-3 and TRBJ2-3; 14 bases match TRBD2. V lost 2 bases to trimming and J lost 2 bases; unmatched junction nucleotides: 3. Germline V gene sequence: CDR1 MNHEY, CDR2 SVGEGT. This CDR3 has 17 amino acids. For the CDR3, the DNA is TGTGCCAGCAGTTACCCGACTAGCGGGAGGGACACAGATACGCAGTATTTT. It yields the protein CASSYPTSGRDTDTQYF.

The chain links TRBV24-1 to TRBJ2-1; no firm D call. Germline CDR1 reads KGHDR; CDR2 reads SFDVKD. The CDR3 consists of 11 residues. With 3 bases removed from V and 9 bases from J, the gap between germline ends came to 5 bases. In DNA form, the CDR3 reads TGTGCCACCAGTGATCTCTTTGAGCAGTTCTTC. Its protein product is CATSDLFEQFF.

The genes are TRBV27 and TRBJ2-2; 7 bases agree with TRBD1. Germline lookup yields CDR1 MNHEY and CDR2 SMNVEV (reference sequence). The CDR3 contains 14 residues. The junction had 8 bases not matched to a gene; V was cut back by 8 bases and J by 5 bases. The CDR3 loop reads CASGRQGGTGELFF. The CDR3, as DNA: TGTGCCAGCGGCCGACAGGGTGGGACCGGGGAGCTGTTTTTT.

The chain combines TRBV6-2 or TRBV6-3 with TRBJ1-5, with 10 nucleotides matching TRBD1. The CDR3 runs 15 residues. Germline values: CDR1 MNHEY, CDR2 SVGEGT. Trimming cost V 4 bases and J 9 bases; bases outside gene matches: 9. CDR3 residues: CASSFAPGQGLPQHF. The CDR3 nucleotides are TGTGCCAGCAGTTTCGCACCGGGACAGGGGTTGCCCCAGCATTTT.

The chain recombines TRBV24-1 with TRBJ2-3; 8 nucleotides align to TRBD2. V shed 1 base and J 3 bases; nucleotides not matched to a gene: 2. This CDR3 region has 15 residues. Germline V gene data show CDR1 as KGHDR and CDR2 as SFDVKD. CDR3 sequence: CATSDFSGKTDTQYF. As DNA, the CDR3 is TGTGCCACCAGTGATTTTAGCGGGAAGACAGATACGCAGTATTTT.

The gene calls are TRBV25-1 and TRBJ1-5; D uncertain. Germline V gene lookup returns CDR1 MGHDK and CDR2 SYGVNS. The CDR3 covers 14 residues. V was trimmed by 5 bases and J by 7 bases, leaving 15 bases between them. CDR3 sequence reads: CASSSSASRQPQHF. Here the CDR3 DNA reads TGTGCCAGCAGTTCCAGCGCCTCGAGACAGCCCCAGCATTTT.

The V call is TRBV15, the J call TRBJ2-3, with 8 nucleotides matching TRBD1. The CDR3 extends over 17 amino acids. The trim removed 5 bases at V and 2 bases at J, leaving 12 bases unmatched. CDR1 and CDR2 from the germline V gene are LNHNV and YYDKDF (reference sequence). This CDR3 is CATSRGAGTGPTDTQYF. The CDR3 DNA follows: TGTGCCACCAGCCGCGGGGCCGGGACAGGCCCCACAGATACGCAGTATTTT.

This clone was recorded once. The J gene is TRBJ2-7, the V gene TRBV6-2 or TRBV6-3; 8 nucleotides align to TRBD2. Germline values: CDR1 MNHEY, CDR2 SVGEGT. The CDR3 contains 15 residues. With 6 bases clipped from V and 5 bases from J, the junction kept 12 bases outside the gene matches. CDR3 sequence reads: CASSRSSGRRNEQYF. In DNA form, the CDR3 reads TGTGCCAGCAGCCGATCTAGCGGGCGGCGCAACGAGCAGTACTTC.

In DNA form, the CDR3 reads TGTGCCATCAGTGAGCCGGACAGGGAGGGAAACATTCAGTACTTC. Protein sequence: CAISEPDREGNIQYF. The chain couples TRBV10-3 to TRBJ2-4, with D maybe TRBD1 (8 bases). The CDR3 runs 15 residues. Trimming took 2 bases from V and 6 from J, leaving 14 bases between them. Germline V gene lookup returns CDR1 ENHRY and CDR2 SYGVKD.

In the case of this clone: The identical CDR3 is also encoded by other nucleotide sequences in the sample. The chain has TRBV19 and TRBJ2-7; D ambiguous. The V end lost 3 bases, the J end lost 3 bases, and 9 bases lay between the germline ends. Germline lookup yields CDR1 LNHDA and CDR2 SQIVND (reference sequence). The CDR3 is 13 amino acids. CDR3 in amino acids: CASSITTLYEQYF. The CDR3 coding sequence is TGTGCCAGTAGTATCACTACCCTCTACGAGCAGTACTTC.

The chain recombines TRBV10-2 with TRBJ2-1; D ambiguous. The CDR3 is 15 residues long. Germline-derived CDR1 and CDR2 are WSHSY and SAAADI. Trimming removed 1 base from V and 2 bases from J, with 9 bases in between. Here the CDR3 reads CASSEFTGPYNEQFF. The CDR3 DNA sequence: TGCGCCAGCAGTGAGTTCACGGGTCCCTACAATGAGCAGTTCTTC.

CDR3 nucleotides: TGTGCCAGCTCACCACCGATACTCGCGGGAAGGAGAGCTTTCTTT. This gives the protein CASSPPILAGRRAFF. V and J are TRBV18 and TRBJ1-1; D gene ambiguous. Trimming stripped 0 bases from V and 10 bases from J, with 18 bases between. There are 15 residues in the CDR3. CDR1 KGHSH and CDR2 LQKENI come from the germline V gene.

The DNA of the CDR3 is TGTGCCAGTAACAGGGGGCGAAACACAGATACGCAGTATTTT. Protein: CASNRGRNTDTQYF. V is TRBV19 and J is TRBJ2-3; 9 nucleotides line up with TRBD1. The CDR3 extends over 14 amino acids. The germline CDR1 and CDR2 sequences are LNHDA and SQIVND (reference sequence). Trimming removed 7 bases from V and 2 bases from J; junction bases left unmatched: 4.

The rearrangement links TRBV28 to TRBJ1-2; no definite D call. V was trimmed by 3 bases and J by 8 bases, leaving 7 bases between them. In germline, CDR1 is MDHEN, CDR2 SYDVKM. The CDR3 has 11 amino acids. CDR3 protein: CASSLRRGYTF. The CDR3 bases are TGTGCCAGCAGTTTGAGGAGGGGCTACACCTTC.

The rearrangement joins TRBV6-5 to TRBJ2-7; D may be TRBD1 (6 bases). V lost 2 bases and J 5 bases, leaving 13 bases between the germline ends. CDR3 length equals 14 residues. Germline V gives CDR1 MNHEY, CDR2 SVGAGI. CDR3 in amino acids: CASSYTGGRNEQYF. CDR3 in DNA: TGTGCCAGCAGTTACACTGGGGGCCGGAACGAGCAGTACTTC.

This sequence joins TRBV7-2 and TRBJ2-5; 11 bases agree with TRBD1. The ends lost 0 bases at V and 2 bases at J; junction bases unmatched: 14. This CDR3 has 20 residues. From germline, CDR1 is SGHTA and CDR2 FQGNSA. CDR3 loop: CASSLAPGQGGLSSQETQYF. The CDR3 nucleotides read TGTGCCAGCAGCTTAGCTCCGGGACAGGGGGGCCTCTCCTCTCAAGAGACCCAGTACTTC.

This sequence joins TRBV5-7 and TRBJ1-3; 7 positions agree with TRBD1. TRBV5-7 is an ORF for which the function is uncertain. CDR3 length: 15 amino acids. The ends lost 5 bases at V and 6 bases at J; junction bases unmatched: 11. The CDR3 sequence: CASRTETGLENTIYF. CDR3 sequence (DNA): TGTGCCAGCAGGACAGAGACAGGGCTGGAAAACACCATATATTTT.